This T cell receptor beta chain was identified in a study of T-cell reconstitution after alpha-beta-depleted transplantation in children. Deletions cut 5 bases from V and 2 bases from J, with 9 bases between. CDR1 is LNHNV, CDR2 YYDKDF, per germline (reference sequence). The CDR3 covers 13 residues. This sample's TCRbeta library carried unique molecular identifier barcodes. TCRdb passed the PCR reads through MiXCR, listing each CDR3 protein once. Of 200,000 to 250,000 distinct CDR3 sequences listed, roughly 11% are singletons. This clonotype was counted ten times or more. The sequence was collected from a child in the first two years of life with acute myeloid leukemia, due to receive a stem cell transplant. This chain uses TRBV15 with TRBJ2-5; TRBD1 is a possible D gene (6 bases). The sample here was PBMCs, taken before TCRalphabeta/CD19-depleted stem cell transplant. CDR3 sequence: CATSYQGQETQYF. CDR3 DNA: TGTGCCACCAGCTACCAGGGGCAAGAGACCCAGTACTTC.